This T cell receptor beta chain comes out of a study of OX40 agonist ivuxolimab in advanced cancers. This clone was observed a few times. The antigen is undetermined. CDR1 is SGHRS, CDR2 YFSETQ, per germline. This CDR3 spans 15 amino acids. V lost 3 bases and J lost 6; bases outside the gene matches: 9. Study results and limitations: On average, CD8+ T cells showed a greater number of expanded clones than CD4+. Normalized T-cell clonal expansion was also low in some nonresponders.

TCRdb's table, derived via immunoSEQ multiplex PCR, lists solely in-frame clones and lacks some. The data contain approximately 74,000 clones, about 80% of them singletons. The specimen comprised CD4+ or CD8+ T cells sorted from blood, sampled in a trial of the OX40 agonist ivuxolimab. The receptor's source is an adult with an advanced solid tumor such as melanoma, head and neck, liver or kidney cancer. The chain combines TRBV5-1 with TRBJ2-3; 8 bases match TRBD2. The CDR3 protein is CASSSLAGIRDTQYF. The CDR3 DNA is TGCGCCAGCAGCTCATTAGCGGGGATAAGGGATACGCAGTATTTT.